A selection of T cell receptor beta chains follows, all from one sample in a study of shared clonotypes between healthy human individuals. Clones were sequenced by immunoSEQ multiplex PCR, and TCRdb holds only the in-frame ones, with some missing. The data contain about 580,000 clones, 95% to 98% of them seen just once; the ten biggest clones take up less than 0.35%. Sequencing input: naive CD8+ T cells sorted from blood. These TCRs come from a man aged 25-45 years in good health. CDR3s include the opening cysteine and the closing phenylalanine or tryptophan. D genes are given only for firm matches. Where a row states a size, it is once, few, many or the class of an expanded clone; other rows omit it.

abundance,d_gene,j_gene,v_gene,CDR3nt,CDR3aa
.,.,TRBJ2-2,TRBV4-3,TGCGCCAGCAGCCAAGAAGTAAAGGGACACCTGAACACCGGGGAGCTGTTTTTT,CASSQEVKGHLNTGELFF
once,.,TRBJ2-7,TRBV29-1,TGCAGCGCGCAGGGGATCCCCTACGAGCAGTACTTC,CSAQGIPYEQYF
.,TRBD1,TRBJ1-1,TRBV7-6,TGTGCCAGCAGCTCCGGACAGGGGAACACTGAAGCTTTCTTT,CASSSGQGNTEAFF
.,.,TRBJ2-2,TRBV7-9,TGTGCCAGCAGCCCCTCCCCTACCGGGGAGCTGTTTTTT,CASSPSPTGELFF
.,.,TRBJ2-4,TRBV29-1,TGCAGCGTTGTAGAGGACGCGAACATTCAGTACTTC,CSVVEDANIQYF
.,.,TRBJ2-7,TRBV19,TGTGCCACATGGGAGGAGGAGCAGTACTTC,CATWEEEQYF
once,.,TRBJ2-1,TRBV5-1,TGCGCCAGCAGCCCCCAGACACCTTACAATGAGCAGTTCTTC,CASSPQTPYNEQFF
.,TRBD2,TRBJ2-3,TRBV14,TGTGCCAGCAGCCAACTGACTAGCGCCTACACAGATACGCAGTATTTT,CASSQLTSAYTDTQYF
.,.,TRBJ2-7,TRBV5-6,TGTGCCAGTAGCGGTGCCTCCTACGAGCAGTACTTC,CASSGASYEQYF
.,TRBD2,TRBJ2-7,TRBV27,TGTGCCAGCAGTCACACGAGGGCTAGCGGCGACTCCTACGAGCAGTACTTC,CASSHTRASGDSYEQYF
.,TRBD1,TRBJ1-1,TRBV11-2,TGTGCCAGCAGCTTGGGGGACAGTTTGCTGAACACTGAAGCTTTCTTT,CASSLGDSLLNTEAFF
.,.,TRBJ2-1,TRBV5-1,TGCGCCAGCAGCTACCATTCCTACAATGAGCAGTTCTTC,CASSYHSYNEQFF
.,.,TRBJ2-7,TRBV2,TGTGCCAGACAGACAGGCTACGAGCAGTACTTC,CARQTGYEQYF
.,TRBD2,TRBJ2-3,TRBV2,TGTGCCAACTTGGGTAGCGGGAGGGCCAAGGGTCGGATGACAGATACGCAGTATTTT,CANLGSGRAKGRMTDTQYF
.,.,TRBJ1-1,TRBV27,TGTGCCAGCAGTTTATCATGGGGTGTTGGAACTGAAGCTTTCTTT,CASSLSWGVGTEAFF
.,.,TRBJ2-7,TRBV5-1,TGCGCCAGCAGCAAAGGGACGGAGAACTCCTACGAGCAGTACTTC,CASSKGTENSYEQYF